The next 9 T cell receptor beta chains were all read from a single sample in a study of shared clonotypes between healthy human individuals (dated by TCRdb to the early 2020s). Receptor amplification or capture employed the immunoSEQ multiplex PCR assay. TCRdb limited this immuneACCESS table to in-frame rearrangements with V and J called. A share of clones is missing; checked studies link under half to unresolved V genes, and the rest is unexplained. In this sample the table shows 950,000 to 1,300,000 clones, roughly 70% of which occur a single time. The ten biggest clones cover over 1.3% of the sample. The material sequenced was memory CD4+ T cells sorted from blood. Sample cell subset or site, as interpreted from the label and publication: CD45RA-negative fraction. The receptors shown here come from a young man in good health.

This chain uses TRBV19 with TRBJ2-5, with a weak D call TRBD2 (6 bases). The V end was cut by 4 bases, the J end by 0 bases, with 12 bases between. The CDR3 runs 15 residues. Germline-derived CDR1 and CDR2 are LNHDA and SQIVND (reference sequence). The chain's CDR3 is CASSTTGTYQETQYF. CDR3 DNA sequence: TGTGCCAGTAGTACAACTGGGACTTACCAAGAGACCCAGTACTTC.

V gene TRBV14 combines with J gene TRBJ2-1; D may be TRBD1 or TRBD2 (5 bases each). From germline, CDR1 is SGHDN and CDR2 FVKESK. V was pared by 4 bases and J by 10 bases, with 8 bases between. This CDR3 contains 11 residues. The CDR3 spells CASSRGLEQFF. CDR3 nucleotides: TGTGCCAGCAGCCGGGGGTTGGAGCAGTTCTTC.

V and J are TRBV12-5 and TRBJ1-4, with TRBD1 matching 12 bases. Germline V CDR1 and CDR2: LGHNT, FRNRAP. V shed 6 bases and J 7 bases; nucleotides not matched to a gene: 3. The CDR3 is 14 residues long. DNA of the CDR3: TGTGCTAGTGGCAAGGGACAGGGGGCTGAAAAACTGTTTTTT. Residues: CASGKGQGAEKLFF.

V usage is TRBV6-6 and J usage is TRBJ1-3; D ambiguous. Deletions cut 10 bases from V and 0 bases from J, with 13 bases between. Germline V gene lookup returns CDR1 MNHNY and CDR2 SVGAGI (reference sequence). The CDR3 is 14 residues long. CDR3 nucleotides: TGTGCCACCAAAGGGATTACCTCTGGAAACACCATATATTTT. The encoded protein is CATKGITSGNTIYF.

The chain has TRBV6-6 and TRBJ1-1; 9 nucleotides align to TRBD1. V shed 11 bases, J shed 1 base, and the junction held 14 bases outside the gene matches. Germline CDR1 and CDR2: MNHNY and SVGAGI (reference sequence). The CDR3 loop spans 16 amino acids. CDR3 sequence: CASTPGDRGRNTEAFF. The CDR3 DNA reads TGTGCCTCCACTCCAGGTGACAGGGGGAGGAACACTGAAGCTTTCTTT.

In the case of this clone: Other DNA sequences in this specimen translate into the identical CDR3. The V and J genes are TRBV5-4 and TRBJ2-3; no clear D gene. The CDR3 sequence is 13 residues long. The V gene's germline CDR1 is SGHNT and CDR2 YYREEE (reference sequence). V gave up 0 bases and J gave up 5 bases, with 7 bases separating them. CDR3 sequence reads: CASSLGGRDTQYF. CDR3 bases: TGTGCCAGCAGCTTGGGAGGCAGAGATACGCAGTATTTT.

This chain joins TRBV19 and TRBJ1-6, with a weak D call TRBD1 (5 bases). CDR1 LNHDA and CDR2 SQIVND come from the germline V gene (reference sequence). V dropped 6 bases and J dropped 3 bases, with 9 bases sitting between them. This CDR3 is built from 14 residues. For the CDR3, the DNA is TGTGCCAGTAGCGAGGGGTTCTATAATTCACCCCTCCACTTT. Its protein is CASSEGFYNSPLHF.

This clone was detected a few times. CDR3 in amino acids: CASIGAGLAGNEQFF. The CDR3 nucleotides are TGTGCCAGTATAGGGGCCGGACTAGCGGGCAATGAGCAGTTCTTC. The J gene is TRBJ2-1, the V gene TRBV19; 11 nucleotides agree with TRBD2. CDR1 is LNHDA, CDR2 SQIVND, per germline (reference sequence). CDR3 length: 15 amino acids. V was clipped by 7 bases and J by 6 bases; unmatched bases: 8.

Note on this clone: Other DNA sequences within the sample encode an identical CDR3. V is TRBV30 and J is TRBJ1-1; D not resolved. Germline CDR1 and CDR2: GTSNPN and SVGIG (reference sequence). This CDR3 spans 13 amino acids. V dropped 2 bases and J dropped 1 base, with 8 bases sitting between them. In nucleotides, the CDR3 is TGTGCCTGGAGTCCGGGCGGGAACACTGAAGCTTTCTTT. This sequence encodes CAWSPGGNTEAFF.